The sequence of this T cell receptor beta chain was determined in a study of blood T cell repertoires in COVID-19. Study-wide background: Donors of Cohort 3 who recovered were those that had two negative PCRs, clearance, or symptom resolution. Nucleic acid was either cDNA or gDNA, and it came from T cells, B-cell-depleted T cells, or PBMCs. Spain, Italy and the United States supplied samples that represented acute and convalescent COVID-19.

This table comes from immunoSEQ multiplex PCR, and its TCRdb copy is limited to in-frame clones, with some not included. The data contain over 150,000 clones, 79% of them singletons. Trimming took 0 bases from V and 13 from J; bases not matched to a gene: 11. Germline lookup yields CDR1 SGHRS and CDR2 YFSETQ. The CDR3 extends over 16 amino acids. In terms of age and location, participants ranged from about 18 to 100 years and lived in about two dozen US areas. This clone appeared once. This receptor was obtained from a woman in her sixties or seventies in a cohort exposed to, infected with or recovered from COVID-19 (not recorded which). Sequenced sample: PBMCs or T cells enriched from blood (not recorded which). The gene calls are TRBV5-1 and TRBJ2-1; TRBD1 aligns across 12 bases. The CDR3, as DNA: TGCGCCAGCAGCTTGGTTGCGGGACAGGGGGCGTTTGTTCAGTTCTTC. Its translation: CASSLVAGQGAFVQFF.